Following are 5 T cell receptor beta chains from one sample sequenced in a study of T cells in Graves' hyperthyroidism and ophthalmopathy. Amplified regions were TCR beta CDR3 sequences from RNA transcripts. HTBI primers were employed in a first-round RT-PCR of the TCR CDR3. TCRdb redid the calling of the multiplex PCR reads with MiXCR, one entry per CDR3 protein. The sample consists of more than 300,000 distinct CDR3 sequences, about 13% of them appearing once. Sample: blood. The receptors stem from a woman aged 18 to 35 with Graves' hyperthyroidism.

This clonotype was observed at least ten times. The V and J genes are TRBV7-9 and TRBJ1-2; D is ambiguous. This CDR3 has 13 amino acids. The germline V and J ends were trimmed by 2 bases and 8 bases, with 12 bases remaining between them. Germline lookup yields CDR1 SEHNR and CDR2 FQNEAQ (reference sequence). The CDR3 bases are TGTGCCAGCAGCTTAATCTTGTCTGGGGGCTACACCTTC. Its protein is CASSLILSGGYTF.

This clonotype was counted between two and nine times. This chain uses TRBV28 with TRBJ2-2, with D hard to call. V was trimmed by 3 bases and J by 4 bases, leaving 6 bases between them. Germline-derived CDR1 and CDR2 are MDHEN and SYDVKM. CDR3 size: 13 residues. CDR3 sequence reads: CASSLVITGELFF. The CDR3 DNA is TGTGCCAGCAGTTTGGTCATCACCGGGGAGCTGTTTTTT.

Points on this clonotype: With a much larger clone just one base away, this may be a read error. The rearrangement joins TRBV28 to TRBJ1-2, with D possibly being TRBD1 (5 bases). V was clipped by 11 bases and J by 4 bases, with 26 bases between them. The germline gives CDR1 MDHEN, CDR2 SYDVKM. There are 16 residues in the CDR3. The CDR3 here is CAGSGDVRWMGYGYTF. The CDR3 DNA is TGTGCCGGCTCCGGGGACGTGAGGTGGATGGGCTATGGCTACACCTTC.

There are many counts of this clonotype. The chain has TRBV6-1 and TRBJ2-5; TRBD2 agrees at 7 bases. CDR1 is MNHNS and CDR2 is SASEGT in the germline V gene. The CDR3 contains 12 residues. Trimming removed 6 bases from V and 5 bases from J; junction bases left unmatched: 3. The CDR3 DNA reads TGTGCCAGCAGCGGGGGGTTGGAGACCCAGTACTTC. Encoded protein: CASSGGLETQYF.

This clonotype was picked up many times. The CDR3 loop is CASSGLRGRAHEQYF. CDR3 bases: TGTGCCAGCAGTGGGCTCCGGGGACGGGCTCACGAGCAGTACTTC. V is TRBV2 and J is TRBJ2-7; D may correspond to TRBD1 or TRBD2 (5 bases each). Germline V CDR1 and CDR2: SNHLY, FYNNEI. V dropped 4 bases and J dropped 5 bases, with 18 bases sitting between them. The length of the CDR3 is 15 residues.